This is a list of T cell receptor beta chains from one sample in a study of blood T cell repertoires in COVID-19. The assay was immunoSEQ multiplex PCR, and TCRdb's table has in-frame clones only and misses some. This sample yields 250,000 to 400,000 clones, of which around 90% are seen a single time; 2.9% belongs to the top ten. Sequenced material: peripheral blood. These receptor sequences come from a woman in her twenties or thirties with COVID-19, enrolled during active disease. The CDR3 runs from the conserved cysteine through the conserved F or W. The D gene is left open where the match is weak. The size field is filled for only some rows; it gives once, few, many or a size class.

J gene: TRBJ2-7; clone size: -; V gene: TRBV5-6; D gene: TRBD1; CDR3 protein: CASSFPPGQGPYEQYF; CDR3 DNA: TGTGCCAGCAGCTTCCCCCCGGGACAGGGCCCCTACGAGCAGTACTTC
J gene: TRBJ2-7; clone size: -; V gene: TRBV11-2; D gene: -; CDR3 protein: CASSLGQFYEQYF; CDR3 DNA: TGTGCCAGCAGCTTAGGGCAGTTCTACGAGCAGTACTTC
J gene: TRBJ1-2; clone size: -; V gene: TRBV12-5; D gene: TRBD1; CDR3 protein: CASGLSGQYGYTF; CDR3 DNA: TGTGCTAGTGGTTTGTCGGGACAGTATGGCTACACCTTC
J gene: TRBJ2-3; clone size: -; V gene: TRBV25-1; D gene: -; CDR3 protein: CASSISGSTDTQYF; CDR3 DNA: TGTGCCAGCAGTATAAGCGGGAGCACAGATACGCAGTATTTT
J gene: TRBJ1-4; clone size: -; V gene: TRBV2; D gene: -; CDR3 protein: CASGADRNEKLFF; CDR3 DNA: TGTGCCAGCGGGGCAGACCGGAATGAAAAACTGTTTTTT
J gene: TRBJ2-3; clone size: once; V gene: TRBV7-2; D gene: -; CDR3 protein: CASSLNTYRADTQYF; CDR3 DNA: TGTGCCAGCAGCTTAAACACCTACAGGGCAGATACGCAGTATTTT
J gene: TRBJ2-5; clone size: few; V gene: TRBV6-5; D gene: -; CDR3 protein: CASSRGGEAQYF; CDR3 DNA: TGTGCCAGCAGTCGAGGGGGGGAGGCCCAGTACTTC
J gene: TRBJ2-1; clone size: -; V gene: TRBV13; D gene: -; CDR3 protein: CASSTRGSTYNEQFF; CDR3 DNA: TGTGCCAGCAGCACCCGGGGTTCTACCTACAATGAGCAGTTCTTC
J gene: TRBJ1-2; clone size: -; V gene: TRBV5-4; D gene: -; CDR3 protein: CASSGGGPLDYGYTF; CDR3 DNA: TGTGCCAGCAGCGGGGGGGGGCCTTTGGACTATGGCTACACCTTC
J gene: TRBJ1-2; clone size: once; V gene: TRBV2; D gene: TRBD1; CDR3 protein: CASSTGEKGYTF; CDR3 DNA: TGTGCCAGCTCTACAGGGGAGAAGGGCTACACCTTC